This T cell receptor (beta chain) was sequenced in a study of regulatory T cells in long-lasting Graves disease. Study information: Over 5 years of antithyroid drugs plus positive TSH receptor antibodies defined persistent Graves' disease.

General observations from the study: The number of shared public clonotypes was higher in persistent patients (more than 2,500) than new patients (more than 850). Newly diagnosed patients had higher TCR diversity than persistent Graves' patients did. TRBV28, TRBJ1-2 and TRBJ2-5 were favored in persistent disease.

Investigators prepared the TCR beta libraries by applying iRepertoire HTBI primers and Arm-PCR of CDR3 regions. TCRdb ran MiXCR on the multiplex PCR reads and lists one entry per CDR3 protein. The table shows 310,000 or so distinct CDR3 sequences, with 15% to 20% occurring only once. This clonotype was found many times. As yet, its antigen is unknown. With 6 bases removed from V and 0 bases from J, the gap between germline ends came to 14 bases. This CDR3 is built from 15 residues. Described time point: persistent/refractory GD, antithyroid drugs over 5 years with positive TRAb. After RNA was extracted from PBMCs, the TCR library was made from it.

The sequence was obtained from a female donor with Graves disease. Sequenced material: peripheral blood mononuclear cells (PBMCs), taken when the disease was refractory, from a patient treated with antithyroid drugs. V and J are TRBV12-3 or TRBV12-4 and TRBJ1-1; D is perhaps TRBD1 (5 bases). The chain's CDR3 is CASSLETAMNTEAFF. The CDR3 bases are TGTGCCAGCAGCTTGGAGACAGCTATGAACACTGAAGCTTTCTTT.